The 17 T cell receptor beta chains below come from one sample, sequenced in a study of shared clonotypes between healthy human individuals. Naive-designated CD8 cells lacked CD45RO, were positively enriched for CCR7, and omitted terminally differentiated effector memory CD45RA+ cells. The data were produced by immunoSEQ multiplex PCR, yet TCRdb's version contains in-frame clones alone and is incomplete. The table records roughly 890,000 clones, 80% to 95% of them present only once. Input material: naive CD8+ T cells sorted from blood. These receptors were collected from a man in his thirties or forties in good health.

This clone is a singleton in its sample. The J gene is TRBJ2-5, the V gene TRBV5-5; D is uncertain. Trimming shortened V by 1 base and J by 5 bases, and 12 bases separated the two germline ends. This CDR3 spans 14 amino acids. The germline V gene encodes CDR1 SGHKS and CDR2 YYEKEE (reference sequence). CDR3 protein: CASSLRVQRETQYF. The CDR3 nucleotides are TGTGCCAGCAGCTTGAGGGTTCAGAGGGAGACCCAGTACTTC.

The rearrangement uses TRBV9 and TRBJ2-1; 11 nucleotides line up with TRBD1. This CDR3 comprises 12 residues. The V gene's germline CDR1 is SGDLS and CDR2 YYNGEE. Trimming removed 7 bases from V and 6 bases from J; junction bases left unmatched: 0. The CDR3 region has the DNA TGTGCCAGCGGGACAGGGGGCAATGAGCAGTTCTTC. Its protein is CASGTGGNEQFF. Drawing the rest from reference TRBV9 and TRBJ2-1, the complete variable domain is DSGVTQTPKHLITATGQRVTLRCSPRSGDLSVYWYQQSLDQGLQFLIQYYNGEERAKGNILERFSAQQFPDLHSELNLSSLELGDSALYFCASGTGGNEQFFGPGTRLTVL.

V and J are TRBV9 and TRBJ2-3, with D possibly TRBD1 on 5 matching bases. This CDR3 is 13 amino acids long. CDR1 SGDLS and CDR2 YYNGEE come from the germline V gene. Trimming removed 6 bases from V and 4 bases from J, with 12 bases in between. DNA for the CDR3: TGTGCCAGCACCAGGGTAGGCGCAGATACGCAGTATTTT. Encoded protein: CASTRVGADTQYF.

The rearrangement uses TRBV5-1 and TRBJ2-3; unclear D gene. Germline lookup yields CDR1 SGHRS and CDR2 YFSETQ. This CDR3 has 16 amino acids. V lost 1 base and J 2 bases, leaving 14 bases between the germline ends. For the CDR3, the DNA is TGCGCCAGCAGCTTGCGGCCCGAGAGTACCACAGATACGCAGTATTTT. Amino acid sequence: CASSLRPESTTDTQYF.

V is TRBV11-2 and J is TRBJ2-3; D remains ambiguous. Trimming removed 0 bases from V and 1 base from J, with 17 bases in between. Germline V gene sequence: CDR1 SGHAT, CDR2 FQNNGV. There are 18 residues in the CDR3. CDR3 sequence: CASSLDRAIPPRTDTQYF. The DNA for the CDR3 is TGTGCCAGCAGCTTAGATCGGGCCATCCCCCCACGCACAGATACGCAGTATTTT.

This chain uses TRBV28 with TRBJ2-5; a weak D match, TRBD1 (5 bases). Per the germline V gene, CDR1 is MDHEN and CDR2 is SYDVKM. This CDR3 comprises 14 residues. V was cut by 3 bases and J by 9 bases, with 17 bases left in between. CDR3 bases: TGTGCCAGCAGTTTGGGTCTGACAGTTTGGGCCCAGTACTTC. Its translation: CASSLGLTVWAQYF.

The chain uses TRBV7-8 and TRBJ2-7; D possibly corresponds to TRBD1 (6 bases). With 5 bases removed from V and 0 bases from J, the gap between germline ends came to 8 bases. Germline loops: CDR1 SGHVS, CDR2 FQNEAQ. CDR3 length: 13 residues. The CDR3 DNA sequence: TGTGCCAGCAGCATAGGGGGCTCCTACGAGCAGTACTTC. Translated, it gives CASSIGGSYEQYF.

This chain links TRBV29-1 with TRBJ2-1, with 9 bases that match TRBD1. The CDR3 runs to 16 residues. V shed 7 bases, J shed 4 bases, and the junction held 14 bases outside the gene matches. Germline CDR1 and CDR2: SQVTM and ANQGSEA. CDR3 sequence: CSGQGGELESYNEQFF. The CDR3 DNA reads as TGCAGCGGACAGGGGGGAGAACTAGAATCGTACAATGAGCAGTTCTTC.

This chain joins TRBV2 and TRBJ2-7; 14 bases line up with TRBD2. In germline, CDR1 is SNHLY, CDR2 FYNNEI. The CDR3 is made up of 16 amino acids. Losses at the gene ends were 4 bases for V and 7 bases for J; bases not matched to a gene: 9. The CDR3 bases are TGTGCCAGCAGTGCTAGACTAGCGGGAGGGCCGGAGGAGCAGTACTTC. This translates into CASSARLAGGPEEQYF.

The chain combines TRBV4-1 with TRBJ2-1; 11 positions match TRBD2. Germline V gene data show CDR1 as MGHRA and CDR2 as YSYEKL. Trimming took 4 bases from V and 4 from J; bases not matched to a gene: 3. This CDR3 contains 15 residues. The CDR3 protein is CASSPLAGVYNEQFF. DNA of the CDR3: TGCGCCAGCAGCCCACTAGCGGGAGTATACAATGAGCAGTTCTTC.

The chain combines TRBV19 with TRBJ1-5; no clear D. The length of the CDR3 is 15 residues. The V and J ends lost 1 base and 1 base respectively, with 8 bases between them. The germline V gene has CDR1 LNHDA and CDR2 SQIVND (reference sequence). As DNA, the CDR3 is TGTGCCAGTAGTATAGGTCCCGTGAGCAATCAGCCCCAGCATTTT. It specifies CASSIGPVSNQPQHF.

This chain joins TRBV7-9 and TRBJ2-3; 8 bases align to TRBD1. The CDR3 is 19 residues long. Per germline, CDR1 SEHNR and CDR2 FQNEAQ (reference sequence). V lost 5 bases and J lost 3; bases outside the gene matches: 19. CDR3 nucleotides: TGTGCCAGCAGCCCGCGGATCCCCTCGGCAGGGGGCATGACAGATACGCAGTATTTT. Translation gives CASSPRIPSAGGMTDTQYF.

With respect to this clone: The same CDR3 is also encoded by other DNA sequences in this sample. J is TRBJ1-5 and V is TRBV15; no reliable D call. The germline CDR1 and CDR2 sequences are LNHNV and YYDKDF (reference sequence). CDR3 size: 15 residues. Deletions cut 0 bases from V and 4 bases from J, with 10 bases between. CDR3 sequence (DNA): TGTGCCACCAGCAGAGATGGAGGGTCAAATCAGCCCCAGCATTTT. It translates to CATSRDGGSNQPQHF.

The chain combines TRBV19 with TRBJ1-2, with TRBD1 as a possible D gene (5 bases). The V gene lost 5 bases and the J gene lost 8 bases, with 24 bases spanning the gap. The germline gives CDR1 LNHDA, CDR2 SQIVND (reference sequence). The CDR3 loop spans 16 amino acids. The CDR3 DNA follows: TGTGCCAGTAGTGGCCCACGGCAGGGACCATATCAAGGCTACACCTTC. This translates into CASSGPRQGPYQGYTF.

The chain has TRBV7-9 and TRBJ2-3; D not certain. The germline V gene encodes CDR1 SEHNR and CDR2 FQNEAQ (reference sequence). The germline V and J ends were trimmed by 4 bases and 2 bases, with 13 bases remaining between them. This CDR3 contains 15 residues. In DNA form, the CDR3 reads TGTGCCAGCAGCTCGAGCCGACTGAACACAGATACGCAGTATTTT. Its translation: CASSSSRLNTDTQYF.

The chain employs TRBV5-1 and TRBJ2-6; D remains unclear. Germline CDR1 reads SGHRS; CDR2 reads YFSETQ. This CDR3 comprises 16 residues. With 1 base removed from V and 4 bases from J, the gap between germline ends came to 12 bases. The CDR3 region is CASSLFGGSGANVLTF. The CDR3, as DNA: TGCGCCAGCAGCTTGTTCGGTGGTTCCGGGGCCAACGTCCTGACTTTC.

This chain connects TRBV29-1 to TRBJ1-1; D remains unclear. CDR1 and CDR2 from the germline V gene are SQVTM and ANQGSEA. This CDR3 is built from 16 residues. Deletions cut 2 bases from V and 1 base from J, with 17 bases between. The DNA for the CDR3 is TGCAGCGTTGAATTTTTTCTCAACCGGCCGAACACTGAAGCTTTCTTT. It codes for CSVEFFLNRPNTEAFF. The full variable domain, with the rest looked up from reference TRBV29-1 and TRBJ1-1, is SAVISQKPSRDICQRGTSLTIQCQVDSQVTMMFWYRQQPGQSLTLIATANQGSEATYESGFVIDKFPISRPNLTFSTLTVSNMSPEDSSIYLCSVEFFLNRPNTEAFFGQGTRLTVV.